Following are 28 T cell receptor beta chains from one sample sequenced in a study of control samples from healthy donors and cancer patients. Sequenced by immunoSEQ multiplex PCR; TCRdb stores in-frame clones only, minus some. The sample lists about 110,000 clones, approximately 88% seen once, with 3.7% in the top ten. Sequenced material: PBMCs. The receptors originated from a woman aged 55-69 years with lung cancer.

The rearrangement uses TRBV9 and TRBJ1-1; D is undetermined. Germline-derived CDR1 and CDR2 are SGDLS and YYNGEE. Trimming cost V 0 bases and J 1 base, with 7 bases left between them. This CDR3 has 14 residues. This CDR3 reads CASSVGRRNTEAFF. The CDR3 DNA reads TGTGCCAGCAGCGTAGGCAGGAGGAACACTGAAGCTTTCTTT. The full variable domain, rest sourced from reference TRBV9 and TRBJ1-1, is DSGVTQTPKHLITATGQRVTLRCSPRSGDLSVYWYQQSLDQGLQFLIQYYNGEERAKGNILERFSAQQFPDLHSELNLSSLELGDSALYFCASSVGRRNTEAFFGQGTRLTVV.

This clone came up a few times. Other nucleotide sequences from this sample produce the same CDR3. This chain connects TRBV7-2 to TRBJ1-3, with D perhaps TRBD1 (6 bases). Germline assignment: CDR1 SGHTA and CDR2 FQGNSA. Trimming took off 5 bases at V and 4 bases at J, with 12 bases between the two ends. This CDR3 is 14 amino acids long. The CDR3 DNA reads as TGTGCCAGCAGCCCACAGGGTTACGGAAACACCATATATTTT. This gives the protein CASSPQGYGNTIYF. The full variable domain, in which reference TRBV7-2 and TRBJ1-3 provide the parts outside the CDR3, is GAGVSQSPSNKVTEKGKDVELRCDPISGHTALYWYRQSLGQGLEFLIYFQGNSAPDKSGLPSDRFSAERTGGSVSTLTIQRTQQEDSAVYLCASSPQGYGNTIYFGEGSWLTVV.

The chain is built from TRBV24-1 and TRBJ1-5, with 11 bases identical to TRBD1. This CDR3 has 19 residues. Germline V gene lookup returns CDR1 KGHDR and CDR2 SFDVKD. The J segment lost 2 bases and the V segment lost 3 bases, leaving 11 bases of the junction unmatched. The CDR3 nucleotides are TGTGCCACCAGTGATCCCCGGGACAGGGGGACTTCGGGCAATCAGCCCCAGCATTTT. Its translation: CATSDPRDRGTSGNQPQHF.

This clone appeared once. The chain joins TRBV14 to TRBJ2-7; 12 bases match TRBD2. Germline CDR1 and CDR2: SGHDN and FVKESK. With V trimmed by 4 bases and J by 2 bases, 6 bases remained unmatched. This CDR3 is 16 amino acids long. The CDR3 reads CASSRGLAGITYEQYF. DNA of the CDR3: TGTGCCAGCAGCCGGGGACTAGCGGGTATTACCTACGAGCAGTACTTC.

This clone was seen once. The J gene is TRBJ2-5, the V gene TRBV5-1, with 11 bases lining up with TRBD2. Germline CDR1 and CDR2: SGHRS and YFSETQ. V was clipped by 0 bases and J by 8 bases; unmatched bases: 12. The CDR3 runs 17 residues. The CDR3 DNA follows: TGCGCCAGCAGCTTGGAGCCGCTAGCGGGGGGCCCGGTCACCCAGTACTTC. This codes for CASSLEPLAGGPVTQYF. The complete variable domain, with remaining parts taken from reference TRBV5-1 and TRBJ2-5, reads KAGVTQTPRYLIKTRGQQVTLSCSPISGHRSVSWYQQTPGQGLQFLFEYFSETQRNKGNFPGRFSGRQFSNSRSEMNVSTLELGDSALYLCASSLEPLAGGPVTQYFGPGTRLLVL.

This clone was found once. The chain carries TRBV9 and TRBJ2-6; TRBD1 might be the D (5 bases). From germline, CDR1 is SGDLS and CDR2 YYNGEE. The CDR3 runs 17 residues. V was trimmed by 0 bases and J by 0 bases, leaving 10 bases between them. The CDR3 protein is CASSVEAGPSGANVLTF. In nucleotides, the CDR3 is TGTGCCAGCAGCGTAGAAGCAGGGCCCTCTGGGGCCAACGTCCTGACTTTC.

This clone was counted a few times. The V call is TRBV12-3 or TRBV12-4, the J call TRBJ1-1; D call uncertain. The CDR3 extends over 12 amino acids. V was clipped by 3 bases and J by 7 bases, with 9 bases between them. The CDR3 nucleotides read TGTGCCAGCAGTTTGCAACCGCTTGAAGCTTTCTTT. It yields the protein CASSLQPLEAFF.

This chain joins TRBV6-5 and TRBJ1-1; D gene ambiguous. CDR1 and CDR2 (germline): MNHEY, SVGAGI. The CDR3 extends over 13 amino acids. Trimming stripped 5 bases from V and 1 base from J, with 8 bases between. The CDR3 protein is CASSPQRNTEAFF. The DNA for the CDR3 is TGTGCCAGCAGTCCGCAGAGGAACACTGAAGCTTTCTTT.

The gene calls are TRBV7-3 and TRBJ2-1; 13 bases are a match to TRBD2. After removal of 5 bases from V and 8 bases from J, the junction contained 6 bases not matched to a gene. The CDR3 totals 15 residues. CDR1 is SGHTA, CDR2 FQGTGA, per germline. The CDR3 DNA reads TGTGCCAGCAGCCCCGGACTAGCGGGAGTCGATGAGCAGTTCTTC. It yields the protein CASSPGLAGVDEQFF. Full variable domain (outside the CDR3, taken from reference TRBV7-3 and TRBJ2-1): GAGVSQTPSNKVTEKGKYVELRCDPISGHTALYWYRQSLGQGPEFLIYFQGTGAADDSGLPNDRFFAVRPEGSVSTLKIQRTERGDSAVYLCASSPGLAGVDEQFFGPGTRLTVL.

This sequence joins TRBV5-1 and TRBJ2-5, with 8 nucleotides matching TRBD1. Germline V gives CDR1 SGHRS, CDR2 YFSETQ. The CDR3 covers 14 residues. The junction had 6 bases not matched to a gene; V was cut back by 3 bases and J by 5 bases. In DNA form, the CDR3 reads TGCGCCAGCAGCTCGATGACAGGGGCCGAGACCCAGTACTTC. Translated, it gives CASSSMTGAETQYF. The variable domain in full, with the rest retrieved from reference TRBV5-1 and TRBJ2-5, is KAGVTQTPRYLIKTRGQQVTLSCSPISGHRSVSWYQQTPGQGLQFLFEYFSETQRNKGNFPGRFSGRQFSNSRSEMNVSTLELGDSALYLCASSSMTGAETQYFGPGTRLLVL.

The gene calls are TRBV12-3 or TRBV12-4 and TRBJ1-2; TRBD1 aligns across 9 bases. J lost 8 bases, V lost 5 bases, and 6 bases had no gene match. The CDR3 contains 13 residues. The CDR3 DNA reads TGTGCCAGCAGTGCGGGACAGGGCCGGGGCTACACCTTC. This codes for CASSAGQGRGYTF.

The chain has TRBV6-5 and TRBJ1-2; 7 nucleotides match TRBD1. This CDR3 region has 14 residues. The J segment lost 5 bases and the V segment lost 0 bases, leaving 3 bases of the junction unmatched. The germline V gene has CDR1 MNHEY and CDR2 SVGAGI. The CDR3 spells CASSYSGTVYGYTF. As DNA, the CDR3 is TGTGCCAGCAGTTACTCAGGGACAGTTTATGGCTACACCTTC.

This clone was recorded once. The V gene is TRBV25-1, the J gene TRBJ1-1, with D unresolved. The germline V gene encodes CDR1 MGHDK and CDR2 SYGVNS. This CDR3 is built from 15 residues. Trimming took off 3 bases at V and 1 base at J, with 12 bases between the two ends. DNA of the CDR3: TGTGCCAGCAGTGATATAAGGAGTGGGAACACTGAAGCTTTCTTT. As protein: CASSDIRSGNTEAFF.

The V and J genes are TRBV30 and TRBJ2-7; 8 nucleotides match TRBD2. CDR1 is GTSNPN, CDR2 SVGIG, per germline (reference sequence). The CDR3 runs to 15 residues. J was trimmed by 0 bases and V by 5 bases; bases with no gene match: 9. CDR3 amino acids: CAWGAKLAASYEQYF. CDR3 in DNA: TGTGCCTGGGGGGCAAAACTAGCGGCCTCCTACGAGCAGTACTTC.

V and J are TRBV5-6 and TRBJ1-4; no clear D gene. The germline V gene has CDR1 SGHDT and CDR2 YYEEEE. The CDR3 loop spans 14 amino acids. V was cut by 1 base and J by 4 bases, with 8 bases left in between. The CDR3 loop is CASSLLADNEKLFF. The CDR3 nucleotides are TGTGCCAGCAGCTTGCTCGCAGATAATGAAAAACTGTTTTTT. Filled out from reference TRBV5-6 and TRBJ1-4, the complete variable domain reads DAGVTQSPTHLIKTRGQQVTLRCSPKSGHDTVSWYQQALGQGPQFIFQYYEEEERQRGNFPDRFSGHQFPNYSSELNVNALLLGDSALYLCASSLLADNEKLFFGSGTQLSVL.

The chain has TRBV12-3 or TRBV12-4 and TRBJ1-5; no clear D. V lost 5 bases and J lost 4, with 6 bases in between. This CDR3 comprises 12 residues. The CDR3 sequence is CASSLQNQPQHF. CDR3 nucleotide sequence: TGTGCCAGCAGTCTGCAGAATCAGCCCCAGCATTTT.

The chain is built from TRBV18 and TRBJ2-7; TRBD1 might be the D (6 bases). The germline V gene encodes CDR1 KGHSH and CDR2 LQKENI. The CDR3 loop spans 16 amino acids. The V and J ends lost 3 bases and 3 bases respectively, with 18 bases between them. The CDR3, as DNA: TGTGCCAGCTCACCTCCGGGAACAGGGTCGAACTACGAGCAGTACTTC. It encodes CASSPPGTGSNYEQYF.

The chain joins TRBV7-8 to TRBJ2-1, with 13 bases that match TRBD2. Unmatched junction bases numbered 2, after V lost 5 bases and J lost 4 bases. Germline V gene sequence: CDR1 SGHVS, CDR2 FQNEAQ. The CDR3 has 15 amino acids. In DNA form, the CDR3 reads TGTGCCAGCAGCCCGGGACTAGCGGGGTACAATGAGCAGTTCTTC. This codes for CASSPGLAGYNEQFF.

This chain links TRBV6-2 or TRBV6-3 with TRBJ2-5; a weak D match, TRBD2 (5 bases). Trimming shortened V by 6 bases and J by 2 bases, and 10 bases separated the two germline ends. This CDR3 spans 13 amino acids. Per germline, CDR1 MNHEY and CDR2 SVGEGT. CDR3 coding DNA: TGTGCCAGCAGCCAGACTACTCAAGAGACCCAGTACTTC. Its protein is CASSQTTQETQYF.

The chain uses TRBV7-2 and TRBJ1-2; TRBD1 aligns across 7 bases. J lost 4 bases, V lost 5 bases, and 16 bases had no gene match. Germline V gene data show CDR1 as SGHTA and CDR2 as FQGNSA. This CDR3 region has 17 residues. The CDR3 region has the DNA TGTGCCAGCAGCCCTCGCGGGACAGATAAGAGGTCCTATGGCTACACCTTC. Its protein product is CASSPRGTDKRSYGYTF.

The rearrangement uses TRBV6-5 and TRBJ1-1; 7 positions match TRBD1. This CDR3 has 13 residues. Germline assignment: CDR1 MNHEY and CDR2 SVGAGI. Trimming at V came to 6 bases and at J to 9 bases, leaving 10 bases not matched to a gene. In nucleotides, the CDR3 is TGTGCCAGCAGCCTCGGACAGGCTCTTCAAGCTTTCTTT. This translates into CASSLGQALQAFF.

The chain has TRBV24-1 and TRBJ2-3; D is uncertain. CDR3 length: 13 residues. V was cut by 9 bases and J by 4 bases, with 13 bases left in between. Germline V lookup: CDR1 KGHDR, CDR2 SFDVKD. CDR3 region: CATCSVWADTQYF. The CDR3 nucleotides are TGTGCCACCTGTTCGGTTTGGGCAGATACGCAGTATTTT.

This chain connects TRBV12-3 or TRBV12-4 to TRBJ2-5; 8 bases align to TRBD1. The CDR3 contains 13 residues. J lost 3 bases, V lost 5 bases, and 2 bases had no gene match. The DNA of the CDR3 is TGTGCCAGCAGTCCGACAGGGGAAGAGACCCAGTACTTC. It codes for CASSPTGEETQYF.

V and J are TRBV7-9 and TRBJ1-5, with no clear D. CDR3 size: 14 residues. Germline CDR1 reads SEHNR; CDR2 reads FQNEAQ (reference sequence). V lost 1 base to trimming and J lost 3 bases, with 7 bases between them. Here the CDR3 reads CASSLGSVNQPQHF. DNA of the CDR3: TGTGCCAGCAGCTTAGGCTCGGTCAATCAGCCCCAGCATTTT.

The J gene is TRBJ1-1, the V gene TRBV3-1 (or the pseudogene TRBV3-2); D is unresolved. The germline V gene encodes CDR1 LGHDT and CDR2 YNNKEL (reference sequence). There are 15 residues in the CDR3. Trimming removed 3 bases at V and 5 bases at J, with 16 bases between. The CDR3 loop is CASSHPPLRDTEAFF. The CDR3 nucleotides read TGTGCCAGCAGCCATCCGCCGCTGAGAGATACTGAAGCTTTCTTT.

The chain combines TRBV24-1 with TRBJ2-1, with TRBD1 matching over 8 bases. Germline V gene sequence: CDR1 KGHDR, CDR2 SFDVKD. The CDR3 consists of 15 residues. The junction had 9 bases not matched to a gene; V was cut back by 9 bases and J by 3 bases. CDR3 protein: CATHMDRAGYNEQFF. Written as DNA, the CDR3 is TGTGCCACCCATATGGACAGGGCGGGCTACAATGAGCAGTTCTTC.

The V gene is TRBV6-9, the J gene TRBJ1-1; 8 bases align to TRBD1. The CDR3 spans 18 residues. From germline, CDR1 is MNHGY and CDR2 SVAAGI. Germline trimming cut 3 bases from V and 2 bases from J; bases unmatched to any gene: 14. The CDR3 spells CASSYPDRAAVENTEAFF. The CDR3 nucleotides are TGTGCCAGCAGTTACCCGGACAGGGCAGCGGTGGAAAACACTGAAGCTTTCTTT.

This clone was seen only once. The chain links TRBV3-1 (or the pseudogene TRBV3-2) to TRBJ2-5; TRBD2 is a possible D gene (5 bases). The germline CDR1 and CDR2 sequences are LGHDT and YNNKEL (reference sequence). This CDR3 region has 14 residues. V was clipped by 4 bases and J by 0 bases, with 9 bases between them. CDR3 sequence: CASSRLDYQETQYF. CDR3 coding DNA: TGTGCCAGCAGCCGATTGGACTACCAAGAGACCCAGTACTTC.